The 29 T cell receptor beta chains given below trace back to one sample, sequenced in a study of blood T cell repertoires in COVID-19. Assay used: immunoSEQ multiplex PCR; TCRdb lists only in-frame clones, some missing. The profile shows 150,000 to 200,000 clones, 81% of them singletons. Input material: peripheral blood. Receptor source: a woman aged 80 or over with COVID-19, enrolled during active disease.

The chain joins TRBV18 to TRBJ1-3, with 8 bases matching TRBD1. The J segment lost 3 bases and the V segment lost 5 bases, leaving 6 bases of the junction unmatched. The CDR3 consists of 15 residues. CDR1 KGHSH and CDR2 LQKENI come from the germline V gene. Written as DNA, the CDR3 is TGTGCCAGCTCAGCAGACAGGGGACTTGGAAACACCATATATTTT. It encodes CASSADRGLGNTIYF.

The chain uses TRBV5-1 and TRBJ2-7; tentatively, D is TRBD1 (5 bases). The CDR3 has 15 residues. CDR1 is SGHRS and CDR2 is YFSETQ in the germline V gene. Deletions cut 0 bases from V and 1 base from J, with 11 bases between. The CDR3 DNA follows: TGCGCCAGCAGCTTGGTCCCAGCAGGGTCCTACGAGCAGTACTTC. Translating it yields CASSLVPAGSYEQYF. The full variable domain, its missing parts supplied by reference TRBV5-1 and TRBJ2-7, is KAGVTQTPRYLIKTRGQQVTLSCSPISGHRSVSWYQQTPGQGLQFLFEYFSETQRNKGNFPGRFSGRQFSNSRSEMNVSTLELGDSALYLCASSLVPAGSYEQYFGPGTRLTVT.

The chain recombines TRBV24-1 with TRBJ2-3; D is possibly TRBD2 (5 bases). Trimming left V 9 bases short and J 2 bases short, with 17 bases between. The germline CDR1 and CDR2 sequences are KGHDR and SFDVKD. The CDR3 totals 15 residues. As DNA, the CDR3 is TGTGCCACCGGGGAGACTACAACAATCACAGATACGCAGTATTTT. Translation: CATGETTTITDTQYF.

This clone was found a few times. This rearrangement joins TRBV7-2 to TRBJ1-6; 9 positions agree with TRBD1. This CDR3 contains 14 residues. V lost 5 bases and J lost 10; bases outside the gene matches: 6. Looked up from germline, CDR1 is SGHTA and CDR2 is FQGNSA. This CDR3 reads CASSTQGADSPLHF. The CDR3 DNA is TGTGCCAGCAGCACACAGGGGGCGGACTCACCCCTCCACTTT.

This chain links TRBV11-2 with TRBJ1-2, with D tentatively TRBD1 (6 bases). CDR1 is SGHAT, CDR2 FQNNGV, per germline. CDR3 size: 15 residues. The V end was cut by 2 bases, the J end by 4 bases, with 14 bases between. DNA of the CDR3: TGTGCCAGCAGCTTACGACAGGCGTCTATCTATGGCTACACCTTC. It translates to CASSLRQASIYGYTF.

CDR3 sequence reads: CASSLFPRDRIQPQHF. In DNA, the CDR3 is TGTGCCAGCAGTTTATTCCCCAGGGATAGGATTCAGCCCCAGCATTTT. The chain combines TRBV28 with TRBJ1-5; tentative D call: TRBD1 (5 bases). CDR1 and CDR2 (germline): MDHEN, SYDVKM. Trimming removed 1 base at V and 6 bases at J, with 16 bases between. This CDR3 contains 16 residues.

The chain combines TRBV28 with TRBJ1-3; maybe TRBD1 (6 bases). V lost 4 bases to trimming and J lost 4 bases, with 14 bases between them. The CDR3 extends over 15 amino acids. The germline V gene has CDR1 MDHEN and CDR2 SYDVKM. This chain's CDR3 is CASSSGGAEGNTIYF. CDR3 in DNA: TGTGCCAGCAGTTCCGGGGGGGCGGAAGGAAACACCATATATTTT.

The V and J genes are TRBV2 and TRBJ2-2; D not resolved. The V gene lost 4 bases and the J gene lost 4 bases, with 10 bases spanning the gap. This CDR3 contains 14 residues. CDR1 is SNHLY and CDR2 is FYNNEI in the germline V gene. CDR3 sequence: CASSVRSRTGELFF. In DNA form, the CDR3 reads TGTGCCAGCAGTGTGAGGTCTCGCACCGGGGAGCTGTTTTTT.

The V gene is TRBV21-1, the J gene TRBJ1-1; the table assigns TRBD1, which was not confirmed against the DNA. TRBV21-1 constitutes a pseudogene. The CDR3 totals 13 residues. CDR3 amino acids: CASSKTGNTEAFF. As DNA, the CDR3 is TGTGCCAGCAGCAAGACAGGGAACACTGAAGCTTTCTTT.

The J gene is TRBJ2-5, the V gene TRBV18, with 7 bases lining up with TRBD1. V gave up 6 bases and J gave up 5 bases; unmatched junction bases: 15. CDR3 length: 16 amino acids. Per germline, CDR1 KGHSH and CDR2 LQKENI. CDR3 sequence: CASSSTGSGSKETQYF. The CDR3 DNA reads as TGTGCCAGCTCTTCGACAGGGTCAGGGTCTAAGGAGACCCAGTACTTC.

J is TRBJ2-1 and V is TRBV28; tentatively, D is TRBD1 (6 bases). This CDR3 is 15 amino acids long. Trimming shortened V by 10 bases and J by 4 bases, and 20 bases separated the two germline ends. Germline-derived CDR1 and CDR2 are MDHEN and SYDVKM. CDR3 bases: TGTGCCATAGGGCTGCAGGGGCCGAAATACAATGAGCAGTTCTTC. Its protein is CAIGLQGPKYNEQFF.

This rearrangement joins TRBV12-5 to TRBJ2-7; no clear D gene. Germline V gene data show CDR1 as LGHNT and CDR2 as FRNRAP. This CDR3 is built from 15 residues. Trimming stripped 2 bases from V and 2 bases from J, with 13 bases between. The CDR3 is CASGLSRSGTYEQYF. DNA for the CDR3: TGTGCTAGTGGTTTGTCACGGTCAGGAACCTACGAGCAGTACTTC.

The rearrangement links TRBV4-2 to TRBJ1-3; no reliable D call. V shed 4 bases and J shed 0 bases, with 10 bases lying between them. This CDR3 region has 15 residues. The germline CDR1 and CDR2 sequences are LGHNA and YNFKEQ. The CDR3 DNA is TGTGCCAGCAGCCTGGAGGGAGGCTCTGGAAACACCATATATTTT. Translating gives CASSLEGGSGNTIYF.

This chain uses TRBV5-5 with TRBJ2-7; possibly TRBD1 for D (5 bases). CDR3 size: 14 residues. The V and J ends lost 0 bases and 2 bases respectively, with 9 bases between them. The germline V gene has CDR1 SGHKS and CDR2 YYEKEE (reference sequence). This CDR3 reads CASSLGGQAYEQYF. Here the CDR3 DNA reads TGTGCCAGCAGCTTGGGGGGCCAAGCCTACGAGCAGTACTTC.

This clone was seen a single time. The rearrangement joins TRBV6-6 to TRBJ1-4, with 10 bases identical to TRBD1. Germline V lookup: CDR1 MNHNY, CDR2 SVGAGI (reference sequence). The CDR3 has 16 residues. The ends lost 6 bases at V and 7 bases at J; junction bases unmatched: 11. In DNA form, the CDR3 reads TGTGCCAGCAGCCAGACAGGGGGCGCGGGAGGTGAAAAACTGTTTTTT. Translation gives CASSQTGGAGGEKLFF.

This clone appeared a few times. The chain employs TRBV6-5 and TRBJ1-1; 9 bases agree with TRBD1. This CDR3 region has 15 residues. Per the germline V gene, CDR1 is MNHEY and CDR2 is SVGAGI. Trimming at V came to 9 bases and at J to 11 bases, leaving 19 bases not matched to a gene. The DNA of the CDR3 is TGTGCCAGTACGACAGGGGGTGAACCTGTTGTGGCTGCTTTCTTT. Protein sequence: CASTTGGEPVVAAFF.

This chain connects TRBV2 to TRBJ2-1; D is possibly TRBD1 (5 bases). V shed 7 bases and J shed 0 bases, with 10 bases lying between them. CDR3 length: 14 residues. Germline-derived CDR1 and CDR2 are SNHLY and FYNNEI. The DNA for the CDR3 is TGTGCCAGCACGGCAGGGCGCTCCTACAATGAGCAGTTCTTC. It encodes CASTAGRSYNEQFF.

This chain links TRBV19 with TRBJ1-1; D perhaps matches TRBD1 (6 bases). The V gene's germline CDR1 is LNHDA and CDR2 SQIVND (reference sequence). V gave up 8 bases and J gave up 6 bases, with 25 bases separating them. The CDR3 runs to 16 residues. This CDR3 reads CASRSRPQGGFPEAFF. DNA of the CDR3: TGTGCCAGTCGATCTAGACCACAGGGTGGGTTTCCTGAAGCTTTCTTT.

The gene calls are TRBV6-5 and TRBJ2-7, with D perhaps TRBD2 (5 bases). CDR3 length equals 13 residues. Trimming pared 2 bases from V and 4 bases from J, leaving 9 bases between. CDR1 and CDR2 from the germline V gene are MNHEY and SVGAGI. This CDR3 is CASSYLLGYEQYF. CDR3 DNA sequence: TGTGCCAGCAGTTACCTACTAGGGTACGAGCAGTACTTC.

The chain recombines TRBV7-9 with TRBJ2-7; D is perhaps TRBD1 (6 bases). V gave up 5 bases and J gave up 5 bases, with 22 bases separating them. Germline V lookup: CDR1 SEHNR, CDR2 FQNEAQ (reference sequence). This CDR3 spans 16 amino acids. CDR3 residues: CASSPGGGQSIHEQYF. Written as DNA, the CDR3 is TGTGCCAGCAGCCCCGGAGGCGGACAGAGCATACACGAGCAGTACTTC.

V usage is TRBV28 and J usage is TRBJ2-7; perhaps TRBD2 as D (6 bases). V gave up 2 bases and J gave up 9 bases, with 11 bases separating them. From germline, CDR1 is MDHEN and CDR2 SYDVKM. This CDR3 comprises 12 residues. The CDR3 sequence: CASSLRMTRQYF. The CDR3 DNA reads as TGTGCCAGCAGTTTACGCATGACTAGGCAGTACTTC. Full variable domain (rest looked up from reference TRBV28 and TRBJ2-7): DVKVTQSSRYLVKRTGEKVFLECVQDMDHENMFWYRQDPGLGLRLIYFSYDVKMKEKGDIPEGYSVSREKKERFSLILESASTNQTSMYLCASSLRMTRQYFGPGTRLTVT.

The J gene is TRBJ1-2, the V gene TRBV5-1, with 11 bases matching TRBD1. Losses at the gene ends were 3 bases for V and 4 bases for J; bases not matched to a gene: 2. Germline CDR1 SGHRS, CDR2 YFSETQ. The CDR3 sequence is 14 residues long. The CDR3 loop is CASSSGTGGYGYTF. CDR3 sequence (DNA): TGCGCCAGCAGCTCCGGGACAGGGGGCTATGGCTACACCTTC.

This clone was seen ten or more times. This sequence joins TRBV9 and TRBJ1-2; 9 positions match TRBD1. The junction had 7 bases not matched to a gene; V was cut back by 0 bases and J by 1 base. The germline gives CDR1 SGDLS, CDR2 YYNGEE. The CDR3 runs to 17 residues. CDR3 loop: CASSVGTGESINYGYTF. CDR3 nucleotide sequence: TGTGCCAGCAGCGTAGGGACAGGGGAATCGATTAACTATGGCTACACCTTC. Filled out from reference TRBV9 and TRBJ1-2, the complete variable domain reads DSGVTQTPKHLITATGQRVTLRCSPRSGDLSVYWYQQSLDQGLQFLIQYYNGEERAKGNILERFSAQQFPDLHSELNLSSLELGDSALYFCASSVGTGESINYGYTFGSGTRLTVV.

CDR3 amino acids: CASSTRQGWEQYF. CDR3 nucleotide sequence: TGTGCCAGCAGCACCCGACAGGGGTGGGAGCAGTACTTC. The V and J genes are TRBV7-2 and TRBJ2-7; TRBD1 agrees at 8 bases. The V and J ends lost 5 bases and 7 bases, in that order; junction bases with no gene match: 7. Germline values: CDR1 SGHTA, CDR2 FQGNSA. The CDR3 is 13 residues long. The entire variable domain, with the rest obtained from reference TRBV7-2 and TRBJ2-7, is as follows: GAGVSQSPSNKVTEKGKDVELRCDPISGHTALYWYRQSLGQGLEFLIYFQGNSAPDKSGLPSDRFSAERTGGSVSTLTIQRTQQEDSAVYLCASSTRQGWEQYFGPGTRLTVT.

This chain uses TRBV2 with TRBJ2-6; tentative D call: TRBD1 (6 bases). CDR1 and CDR2 from the germline V gene are SNHLY and FYNNEI. The CDR3 has 15 residues. With 5 bases removed from V and 3 bases from J, the gap between germline ends came to 11 bases. CDR3 nucleotides: TGTGCCAGCAGTCCCAGGGGTGGTGGGGCCAACGTCCTGACTTTC. Its protein product is CASSPRGGGANVLTF.

The gene calls are TRBV3-1 (or the pseudogene TRBV3-2) and TRBJ2-7; no clear D gene. Germline V gene data show CDR1 as LGHDT and CDR2 as YNNKEL (reference sequence). This CDR3 has 15 residues. Trimming pared 4 bases from V and 0 bases from J, leaving 13 bases between. CDR3 in amino acids: CASSLSEDSSYEQYF. For the CDR3, the DNA is TGTGCCAGCAGCCTATCAGAGGATAGCTCCTACGAGCAGTACTTC.

The chain is built from TRBV5-1 and TRBJ2-1, with 11 bases aligning to TRBD2. Germline V gives CDR1 SGHRS, CDR2 YFSETQ. The CDR3 is made up of 17 amino acids. V lost 4 bases and J lost 3; bases outside the gene matches: 9. As DNA, the CDR3 is TGCGCCAGCAGCCGGGGACTAGCGGACGACGTCTACAATGAGCAGTTCTTC. Translation: CASSRGLADDVYNEQFF.

The CDR3 DNA reads TGCGCCAGCAGCTCAGGACAGGGTAGCACCATATATTTT. This sequence encodes CASSSGQGSTIYF. The chain has TRBV5-1 and TRBJ1-3; 8 bases line up with TRBD1. The germline CDR1 and CDR2 sequences are SGHRS and YFSETQ. CDR3 length equals 13 residues. Unmatched junction bases numbered 5, after V lost 3 bases and J lost 9 bases. The variable domain in full, completed from reference TRBV5-1 and TRBJ1-3, reads KAGVTQTPRYLIKTRGQQVTLSCSPISGHRSVSWYQQTPGQGLQFLFEYFSETQRNKGNFPGRFSGRQFSNSRSEMNVSTLELGDSALYLCASSSGQGSTIYFGEGSWLTVV.

There are a few counts of this clone. The chain's CDR3 is CASRSRDRGSYNEQFF. In DNA, the CDR3 is TGTGCCAGCAGAAGCCGGGACAGGGGCTCCTACAATGAGCAGTTCTTC. The rearrangement uses TRBV11-2 and TRBJ2-1, with TRBD1 matching 10 bases. Germline V lookup: CDR1 SGHAT, CDR2 FQNNGV. CDR3 length: 16 amino acids. The V and J ends lost 6 bases and 0 bases, in that order; junction bases with no gene match: 5.